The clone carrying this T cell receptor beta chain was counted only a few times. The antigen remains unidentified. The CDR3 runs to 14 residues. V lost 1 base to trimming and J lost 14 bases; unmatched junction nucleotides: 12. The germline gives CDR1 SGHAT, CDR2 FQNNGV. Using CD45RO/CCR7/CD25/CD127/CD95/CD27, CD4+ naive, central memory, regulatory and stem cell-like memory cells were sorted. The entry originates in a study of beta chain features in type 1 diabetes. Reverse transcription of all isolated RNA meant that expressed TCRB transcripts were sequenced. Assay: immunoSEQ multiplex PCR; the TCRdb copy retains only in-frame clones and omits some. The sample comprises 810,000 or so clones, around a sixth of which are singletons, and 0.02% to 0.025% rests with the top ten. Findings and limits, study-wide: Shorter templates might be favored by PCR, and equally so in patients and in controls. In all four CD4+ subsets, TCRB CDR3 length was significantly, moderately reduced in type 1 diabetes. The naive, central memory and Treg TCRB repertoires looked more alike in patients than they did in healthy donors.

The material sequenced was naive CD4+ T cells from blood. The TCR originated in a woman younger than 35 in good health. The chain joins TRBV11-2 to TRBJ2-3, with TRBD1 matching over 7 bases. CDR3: CASSLVDGTAWWYF. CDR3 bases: TGTGCCAGCAGCTTAGTCGACGGGACAGCCTGGTGGTATTTT.